Listed below are T cell receptor beta chains from one sample, sequenced in a study of response to subunit inactivated influenza vaccine. TCRdb recomputed calls from the RT-PCR reads with MiXCR, one row per CDR3 protein. The table lists 500,000 to 600,000 distinct CDR3 sequences, roughly 8.2% of them singletons. This sample comprised PBMCs from blood, obtained about 23 months after vaccination. Receptors were obtained from a man aged 50-75 years who received an inactivated influenza vaccine. The CDR3 runs from the conserved cysteine through the conserved F or W. D genes are given only for firm matches. Size tells how often a clone was seen (once, few, many) or the class of an expanded clone, and some rows leave it out.

clone size	CDR3 length	V gene	D gene	J gene	CDR3 DNA	CDR3 protein
NA	13	TRBV20-1	NA	TRBJ2-1	TGCAGTGCTAAGACTTCACAGGGAAATGAGCAGTTCTTC	CSAKTSQGNEQFF
NA	16	TRBV7-2	TRBD1	TRBJ2-2	TGTGCCAGCAGCTTATTGGGGACAGGGTTAACCGGGGAGCTGTTTTTT	CASSLLGTGLTGELFF
many	13	TRBV5-5	NA	TRBJ2-7	TGTGCCAGCAGCCCGTTCCCCGCCTACGAGCAGTACTTC	CASSPFPAYEQYF
NA	12	TRBV2	NA	TRBJ2-2	TGTGCCAGCACCGAAAGTACCGGGGAGCTGTTTTTT	CASTESTGELFF
many	14	TRBV20-1	NA	TRBJ2-2	TGCAGTGCATCACTTACTAGTAACACCGGGGAGCTGTTTTTT	CSASLTSNTGELFF
few	14	TRBV7-2	NA	TRBJ1-2	TGTGCCAGCAGCTTATCCGAGGGGTCCTACCGCTACACCTTC	CASSLSEGSYRYTF
NA	13	TRBV20-1	NA	TRBJ2-1	TGCAGTGCAACGCGGTCACTCTACAATGAGCAGTTCTTC	CSATRSLYNEQFF
many	14	TRBV4-1	NA	TRBJ2-2	TGCGCCAGCAGCCACAGGGAGAACACCGGGGAGCTGTTTTTT	CASSHRENTGELFF
NA	14	TRBV2	TRBD1	TRBJ2-7	TGTGCCAGCAGGGGGGACAGCCTCTCCTACGAGCAGTACTTC	CASRGDSLSYEQYF
many	13	TRBV10-3	NA	TRBJ1-6	TGTGCCATCACCAGACAAGTTAATTCACCCCTCCACTTT	CAITRQVNSPLHF
NA	14	TRBV7-2	NA	TRBJ2-5	TGTGCCAGCAGCCTCCCAACTAAGCGGGAGACCCAGTACTTC	CASSLPTKRETQYF
NA	13	TRBV6-1	TRBD1	TRBJ1-5	TGTGCCAGCAGGGGAAACAGGGGTCAGCCCCAGCATTTT	CASRGNRGQPQHF
NA	15	TRBV6-1	TRBD1	TRBJ1-5	TGTGCCAGCAACCCGGGGACAGGGGGCAATCAGCCCCAGCATTTT	CASNPGTGGNQPQHF
few	14	TRBV7-2	NA	TRBJ2-5	TGTGCCAGCAGCTCGGGGGTGGCTCGGGAGACCCAGTACTTC	CASSSGVARETQYF
few	13	TRBV6-2/TRBV6-3	NA	TRBJ2-3	TGTGCCAGCAGTTACGGACATGCAGATACGCAGTATTTT	CASSYGHADTQYF
once	12	TRBV7-6	NA	TRBJ1-1	TGTGCCAGCAGCAACCACGGGACATCAGCTGTCTTT	CASSNHGTSAVF
few	14	TRBV5-4	NA	TRBJ1-5	TGTGCCAGCAGCTTCGGCGGAGCCAATCAGCCCCAGCATTTT	CASSFGGANQPQHF
few	14	TRBV6-2/TRBV6-3	TRBD1	TRBJ1-5	TGTGCCAGCAGTAAAGACAGGGCATACCAGCCCCAGCATTTT	CASSKDRAYQPQHF
NA	14	TRBV18	NA	TRBJ1-1	TGTGCCAGCTCACTGAGGACGGCGGGGACTGAAGCTTTCTTT	CASSLRTAGTEAFF
NA	13	TRBV11-2	NA	TRBJ2-3	TGTGCCAGCAGCCACCGACCCGCAGATACGCAGTATTTT	CASSHRPADTQYF
NA	15	TRBV9	TRBD2	TRBJ2-1	TGTGCCAGCAGCGTAGGCGGGAGGGGGAACAATGAGCAGTTCTTC	CASSVGGRGNNEQFF
few	12	TRBV3-1	NA	TRBJ1-5	TGTGCCAGCAGCCAAGGGACGAGACCCCAGCATTTT	CASSQGTRPQHF
NA	14	TRBV7-9	TRBD1	TRBJ2-3	TGTGCCAGCAGCGGCAGGGGGAACCAAGATACGCAGTATTTT	CASSGRGNQDTQYF
few	14	TRBV24-1	NA	TRBJ1-4	TGTGCCACCAGTGACCCCGGGAGCAATGAAAAACTGTTTTTT	CATSDPGSNEKLFF
many	17	TRBV5-1	TRBD2	TRBJ2-1	TGCGCCAGCAGCTTGCCGACTAGCGGGAGCTCCTACAATGAGCAGTTCTTC	CASSLPTSGSSYNEQFF
NA	16	TRBV4-3	NA	TRBJ2-7	TGCGCCAGCAGCCAAGTGTCCGGGGCAGGGAGCGGCGAGCAGTACTTC	CASSQVSGAGSGEQYF
NA	15	TRBV18	NA	TRBJ2-5	TGTGCCAGCTCCCCGATTTCGGGGTACCAAGAGACCCAGTACTTC	CASSPISGYQETQYF
many	15	TRBV20-1	NA	TRBJ1-5	TGCAGTGCTAGAGTAGAGGGAGCTAGCAATCAGCCCCAGCATTTT	CSARVEGASNQPQHF
many	15	TRBV7-2	TRBD1	TRBJ1-1	TGTGCCAGCAGCTATACAGGGGGCGCCGGGTCTGAAGCTTTCTTT	CASSYTGGAGSEAFF
many	15	TRBV20-1	NA	TRBJ2-5	TGCAGTGCTAGAGGGGTCGCGCAGACGCAAGAGACCCAGTACTTC	CSARGVAQTQETQYF
NA	13	TRBV29-1	TRBD1	TRBJ1-2	TGCAGCGTGATGGGGACAGCTAACTATGGCTACACCTTC	CSVMGTANYGYTF
NA	15	TRBV4-2	NA	TRBJ2-5	TGTGCCAGCAGCCCGCGGGACACCCCCCAAGAGACCCAGTACTTC	CASSPRDTPQETQYF
few	15	TRBV12-3/TRBV12-4	TRBD2	TRBJ2-1	TGTGCCAGCACAGGGCTAGCGGGAGTTGGGAATGAGCAGTTCTTC	CASTGLAGVGNEQFF
NA	13	TRBV28	TRBD1	TRBJ2-5	TGTGCCTCACAGCCAGGGGGACAAGAGACCCAGTACTTC	CASQPGGQETQYF
NA	13	TRBV30	TRBD2	TRBJ2-7	TGTGCCTGGAGGACTAGCGGGATATACGAGCAGTACTTC	CAWRTSGIYEQYF
many	16	TRBV4-3	TRBD2	TRBJ2-5	TGCGCCAGCAGCCAAGGATCTAGCGGGGGGCAAGAGACCCAGTACTTC	CASSQGSSGGQETQYF
NA	13	TRBV7-9	NA	TRBJ2-3	TGTGCCAGCAGTGGGGTGGTAGCAGATACGCAGTATTTT	CASSGVVADTQYF
few	15	TRBV12-3/TRBV12-4	NA	TRBJ1-1	TGTGCCAGCAGAACGGGGGGGGCCTCGGGCACTGAAGCTTTCTTT	CASRTGGASGTEAFF
few	14	TRBV2	TRBD1	TRBJ1-4	TGTGCCAGCAGTATGGGACAGGGATACGAAAAACTGTTTTTT	CASSMGQGYEKLFF
many	14	TRBV10-3	TRBD2	TRBJ2-3	TGTGCCATCAGTGATGGGCTAGCGGGAGGTACGCAGTATTTT	CAISDGLAGGTQYF
few	15	TRBV4-3	NA	TRBJ1-5	TGCGCCAGCAGCCATAGGGTGTACAGCAATCAGCCCCAGCATTTT	CASSHRVYSNQPQHF
few	14	TRBV19	NA	TRBJ1-4	TGTGCCAGTACTCCGGGACGGAGAAATGAAAAACTGTTTTTT	CASTPGRRNEKLFF
few	17	TRBV7-9	TRBD1	TRBJ2-4	TGTGCCAGCAGCTTACAGGGGGCTCTGACGTACGGGAACATTCAGTACTTC	CASSLQGALTYGNIQYF
NA	16	TRBV5-5	NA	TRBJ2-7	TGTGCCAGCAGCTTGAGTCGTAACCGGATCTCCTACGAGCAGTACTTC	CASSLSRNRISYEQYF
many	14	TRBV7-6	NA	TRBJ2-1	TGTGCCAGCAGCTTAGGGTTAGGGCCAAATGAGCAGTTCTTC	CASSLGLGPNEQFF
many	15	TRBV7-2	NA	TRBJ2-3	TGTGCCAGCAGCTTAGGCCCTCCGGGCACAGATACGCAGTATTTT	CASSLGPPGTDTQYF
few	14	TRBV6-2/TRBV6-3	NA	TRBJ2-2	TGTGCCAGCATGGAAGAGGGGTTGGCCGGGGAGCTGTTTTTT	CASMEEGLAGELFF
many	14	TRBV5-1	NA	TRBJ2-5	TGCGCCAGCAGCCCCTACCAGGGGCAAGAGACCCAGTACTTC	CASSPYQGQETQYF
NA	13	TRBV20-1	TRBD1	TRBJ2-7	TGCAGTGCTGCACAGGGGTCAATCATCGAGCAGTACTTC	CSAAQGSIIEQYF
few	13	TRBV10-3	NA	TRBJ2-3	TGTGCCCTATCTCTAAACTGGGGAGATACGCAGTATTTT	CALSLNWGDTQYF
few	17	TRBV6-5	NA	TRBJ1-5	TGTGCCAGCAGTTACGGGGTCGACAGGTATAGCAATCAGCCCCAGCATTTT	CASSYGVDRYSNQPQHF
NA	13	TRBV6-1	NA	TRBJ2-5	TGTGCCAGCAGTCGGACAGTCGTAGAGACCCAGTACTTC	CASSRTVVETQYF
few	13	TRBV7-3	TRBD1	TRBJ2-1	TGTGCCAGCAGCTTAAATTCAGGGGGTGAGCAGTTCTTC	CASSLNSGGEQFF
few	17	TRBV20-1	TRBD2	TRBJ2-1	TGCAGTGCTAGAGATCCAACCGGGACTAGCGGCTACAATGAGCAGTTCTTC	CSARDPTGTSGYNEQFF
NA	18	TRBV6-2/TRBV6-3	TRBD1	TRBJ2-7	TGTGCCAGCAGTTACGGGACGTTGAGGGGGCGTAGCTCCTACGAGCAGTACTTC	CASSYGTLRGRSSYEQYF
NA	17	TRBV7-6	TRBD1	TRBJ2-6	TGTGCCAGCAGCTGGTACAGGGGACGTTCTGGGGCCAACGTCCTGACTTTC	CASSWYRGRSGANVLTF
few	16	TRBV2	NA	TRBJ1-3	TGTGCCTCTAGACGGGCAGGGCTCTTGTCTGGAAACACCATATATTTT	CASRRAGLLSGNTIYF
NA	13	TRBV12-3/TRBV12-4	NA	TRBJ2-5	TGTGCCAGCAGCTACCGAGGGGCAGAGACCCAGTACTTC	CASSYRGAETQYF
few	14	TRBV15	NA	TRBJ2-7	TGTGCCACCAGCAAGCGACTAGATACACGCGAGCAGTACTTC	CATSKRLDTREQYF